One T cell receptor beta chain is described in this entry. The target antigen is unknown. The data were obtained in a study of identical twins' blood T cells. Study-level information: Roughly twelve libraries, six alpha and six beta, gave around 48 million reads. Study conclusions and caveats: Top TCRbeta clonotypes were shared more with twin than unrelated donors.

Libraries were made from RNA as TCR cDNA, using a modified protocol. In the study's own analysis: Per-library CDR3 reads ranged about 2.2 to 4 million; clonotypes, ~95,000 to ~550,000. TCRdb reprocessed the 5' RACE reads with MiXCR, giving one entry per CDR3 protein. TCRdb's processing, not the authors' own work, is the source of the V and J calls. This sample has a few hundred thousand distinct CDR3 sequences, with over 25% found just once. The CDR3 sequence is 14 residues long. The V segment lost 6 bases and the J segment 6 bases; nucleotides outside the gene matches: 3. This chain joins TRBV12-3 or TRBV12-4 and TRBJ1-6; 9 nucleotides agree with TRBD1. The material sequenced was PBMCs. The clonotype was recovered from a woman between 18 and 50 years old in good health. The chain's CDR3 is CASREGQGNSPLHF. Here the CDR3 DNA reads TGTGCCAGCAGGGAGGGACAGGGTAATTCACCCCTCCACTTT.